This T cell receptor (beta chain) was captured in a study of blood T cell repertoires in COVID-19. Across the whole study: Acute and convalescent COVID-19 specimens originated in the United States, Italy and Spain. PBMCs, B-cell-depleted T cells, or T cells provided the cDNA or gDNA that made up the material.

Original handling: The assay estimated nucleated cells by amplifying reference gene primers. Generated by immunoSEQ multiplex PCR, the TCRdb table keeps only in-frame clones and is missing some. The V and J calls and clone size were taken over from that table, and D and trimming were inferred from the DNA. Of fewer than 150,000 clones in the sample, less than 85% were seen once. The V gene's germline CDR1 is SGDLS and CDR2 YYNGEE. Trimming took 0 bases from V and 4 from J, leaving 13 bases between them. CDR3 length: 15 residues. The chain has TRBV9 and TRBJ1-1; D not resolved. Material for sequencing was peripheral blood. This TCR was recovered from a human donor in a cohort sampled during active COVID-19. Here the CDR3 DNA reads TGTGCCAGCAGCGTAGGTGAGGGTGGTGGCACTGAAGCTTTCTTT. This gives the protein CASSVGEGGGTEAFF. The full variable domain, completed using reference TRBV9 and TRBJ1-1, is DSGVTQTPKHLITATGQRVTLRCSPRSGDLSVYWYQQSLDQGLQFLIQYYNGEERAKGNILERFSAQQFPDLHSELNLSSLELGDSALYFCASSVGEGGGTEAFFGQGTRLTVV.